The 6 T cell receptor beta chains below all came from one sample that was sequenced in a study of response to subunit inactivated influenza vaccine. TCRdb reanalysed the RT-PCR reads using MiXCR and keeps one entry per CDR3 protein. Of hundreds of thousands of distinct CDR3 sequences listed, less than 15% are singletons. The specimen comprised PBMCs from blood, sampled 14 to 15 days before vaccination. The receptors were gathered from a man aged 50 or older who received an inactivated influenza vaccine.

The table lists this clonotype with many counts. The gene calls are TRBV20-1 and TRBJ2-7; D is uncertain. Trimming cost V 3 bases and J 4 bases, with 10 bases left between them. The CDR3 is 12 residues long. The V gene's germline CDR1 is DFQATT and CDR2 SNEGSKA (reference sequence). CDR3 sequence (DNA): TGCAGTGCTAGGGAAGGCCCGTACGAGCAGTACTTC. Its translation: CSAREGPYEQYF.

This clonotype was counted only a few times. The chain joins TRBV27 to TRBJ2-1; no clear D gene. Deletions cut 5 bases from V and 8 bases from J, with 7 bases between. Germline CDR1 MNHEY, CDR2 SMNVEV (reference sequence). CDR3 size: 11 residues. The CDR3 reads CASSGWDEQFF. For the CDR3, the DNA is TGTGCCAGCAGTGGCTGGGATGAGCAGTTCTTC.

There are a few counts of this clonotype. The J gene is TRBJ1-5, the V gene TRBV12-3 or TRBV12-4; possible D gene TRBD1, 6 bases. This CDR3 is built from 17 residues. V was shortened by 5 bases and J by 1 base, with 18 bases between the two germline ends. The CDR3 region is CASSADRFSLSNQPQHF. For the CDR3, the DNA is TGTGCCAGCAGTGCCGACAGGTTCAGCCTGAGCAATCAGCCCCAGCATTTT.

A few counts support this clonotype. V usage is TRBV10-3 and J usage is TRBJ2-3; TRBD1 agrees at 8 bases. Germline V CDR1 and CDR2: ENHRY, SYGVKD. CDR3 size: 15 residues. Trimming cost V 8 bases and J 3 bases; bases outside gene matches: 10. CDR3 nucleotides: TGTGCCATCTCACCGGACAGGGAAAGGACAGATACGCAGTATTTT. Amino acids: CAISPDRERTDTQYF.

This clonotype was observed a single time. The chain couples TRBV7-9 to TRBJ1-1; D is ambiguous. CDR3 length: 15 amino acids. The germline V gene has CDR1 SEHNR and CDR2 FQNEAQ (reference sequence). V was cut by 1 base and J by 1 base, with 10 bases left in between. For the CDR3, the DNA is TGTGCCAGCAGCTTAGAACGACCAACGAACACTGAAGCTTTCTTT. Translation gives CASSLERPTNTEAFF.

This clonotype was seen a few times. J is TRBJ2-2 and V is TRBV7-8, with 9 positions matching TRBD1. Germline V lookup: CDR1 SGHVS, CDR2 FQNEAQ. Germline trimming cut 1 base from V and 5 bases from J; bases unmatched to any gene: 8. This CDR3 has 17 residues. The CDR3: CASSLEPGQGGTGELFF. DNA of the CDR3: TGTGCCAGCAGCTTAGAACCGGGACAGGGTGGTACCGGGGAGCTGTTTTTT.